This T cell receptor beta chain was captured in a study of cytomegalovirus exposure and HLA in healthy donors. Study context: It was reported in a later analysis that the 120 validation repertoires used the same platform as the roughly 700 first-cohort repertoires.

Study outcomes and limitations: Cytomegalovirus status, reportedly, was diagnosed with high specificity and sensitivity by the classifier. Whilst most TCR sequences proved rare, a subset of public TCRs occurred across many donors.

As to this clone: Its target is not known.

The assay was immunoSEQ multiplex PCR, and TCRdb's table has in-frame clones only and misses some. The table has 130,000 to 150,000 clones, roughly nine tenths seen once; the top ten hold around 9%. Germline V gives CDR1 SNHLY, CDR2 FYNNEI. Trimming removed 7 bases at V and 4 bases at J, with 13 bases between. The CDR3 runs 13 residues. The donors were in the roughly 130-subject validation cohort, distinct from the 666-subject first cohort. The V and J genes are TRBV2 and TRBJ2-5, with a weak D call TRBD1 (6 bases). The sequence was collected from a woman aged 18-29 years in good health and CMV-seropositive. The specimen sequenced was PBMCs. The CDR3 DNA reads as TGTGCCAGCATGGGGGCAGGGGCAGAGACCCAGTACTTC. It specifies CASMGAGAETQYF. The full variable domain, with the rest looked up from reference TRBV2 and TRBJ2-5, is EPEVTQTPSHQVTQMGQEVILRCVPISNHLYFYWYRQILGQKVEFLVSFYNNEISEKSEIFDDQFSVERPDGSNFTLKIRSTKLEDSAMYFCASMGAGAETQYFGPGTRLLVL.